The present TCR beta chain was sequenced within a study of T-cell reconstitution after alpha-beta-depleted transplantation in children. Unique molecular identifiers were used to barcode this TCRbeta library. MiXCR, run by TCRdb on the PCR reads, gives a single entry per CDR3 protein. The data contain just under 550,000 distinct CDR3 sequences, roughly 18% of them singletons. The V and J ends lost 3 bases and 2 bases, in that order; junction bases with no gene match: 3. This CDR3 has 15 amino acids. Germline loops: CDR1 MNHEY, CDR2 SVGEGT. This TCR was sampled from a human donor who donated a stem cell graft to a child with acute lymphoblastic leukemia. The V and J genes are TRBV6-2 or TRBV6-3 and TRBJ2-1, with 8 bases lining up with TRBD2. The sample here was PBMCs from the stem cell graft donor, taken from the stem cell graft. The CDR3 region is CASSYREGPYNEQFF. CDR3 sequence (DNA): TGTGCCAGCAGTTATCGGGAGGGTCCCTACAATGAGCAGTTCTTC.